The entry below describes one TCR beta chain. The authors' processing: Amplification of reference gene primers provided the estimated nucleated cell counts. Assay used: immunoSEQ multiplex PCR; TCRdb lists only in-frame clones, some missing. V and J calls and clone size are copied from that table; D and trimming were computed from the DNA. Of some 65,000 clones listed, roughly three quarters are singletons. Germline V gene data show CDR1 as SQVTM and CDR2 as ANQGSEA. This CDR3 contains 14 residues. The data belong to a study of blood T cell repertoires in COVID-19. For the study at large: Samples came from the United States, Italy and Spain, spanning acute and convalescent COVID-19. Sample material is recorded as cDNA or gDNA derived from T cells, B-cell-depleted T cells, or PBMCs.

This clonotype was sampled from a woman in her 70s with acute or convalescent COVID-19. Material for sequencing was peripheral blood. The V and J genes are TRBV29-1 and TRBJ2-1; 7 bases map to TRBD2. The CDR3 spells CSAGGDGAYNEQFF. The CDR3 nucleotides read TGCAGTGCTGGGGGGGACGGGGCCTACAATGAGCAGTTCTTC.